The 32 T cell receptor beta chains below come from one sample, sequenced in a study of CD8 T cells in ankylosing spondylitis. One entry per CDR3 protein results from TCRdb running MiXCR on the 5' RACE reads. The data contain fewer than 250,000 distinct CDR3 sequences, 15% to 20% of them singletons. The study, taken as a whole, reports: One TCR beta motif, made up of eight highly homologous variants, appeared characteristic of ankylosing spondylitis blood.

Which antigens these TCRs recognize remains unknown. Sequenced material: blood, either unsorted or a sorted T cell fraction (not recorded which). The source of these receptors is a male donor with ankylosing spondylitis.

The J gene is TRBJ2-5, the V gene TRBV21-1; the DNA was not used to check the table's D call, TRBD2. TRBV21-1 is given as a pseudogene. This CDR3 is built from 17 residues. Here the CDR3 reads CASSNSLRDSYQETQYF. CDR3 sequence (DNA): TGTGCCAGCAGCAATAGTTTGCGGGACTCGTACCAAGAGACCCAGTACTTC.

The CDR3 sequence: CSASPPHLVRELFF. The CDR3 DNA reads as TGCAGTGCTAGTCCGCCTCATCTTGTCCGGGAGCTGTTTTTT. The chain links TRBV20-1 to TRBJ2-2; D is unclear. The CDR3 contains 14 residues. Germline CDR1 and CDR2: DFQATT and SNEGSKA (reference sequence). The ends were cut back, 3 bases at V and 9 bases at J, with 17 bases in the middle.

This clonotype was observed a few times. CDR3 sequence (DNA): TGTGCCAGCACTAACGTACCACTCCTAGGGGAGACCCAGTACTTC. Translation gives CASTNVPLLGETQYF. J is TRBJ2-5 and V is TRBV6-2 or TRBV6-3, with D uncertain. Deletions cut 7 bases from V and 5 bases from J, with 20 bases between. CDR1 is MNHEY and CDR2 is SVGEGT in the germline V gene. This CDR3 has 15 amino acids.

The V gene is TRBV10-2, the J gene TRBJ2-7; possibly TRBD1 or TRBD2 for D (5 bases each). Trimming stripped 3 bases from V and 2 bases from J, with 8 bases between. Per the germline V gene, CDR1 is WSHSY and CDR2 is SAAADI. The CDR3 has 13 residues. The CDR3 protein is CASSDWDAYEQYF. The CDR3 DNA follows: TGCGCCAGCAGTGACTGGGACGCCTACGAGCAGTACTTC.

The rearrangement links TRBV4-3 to TRBJ1-2; D perhaps matches TRBD1 (6 bases). The CDR3 totals 17 residues. The germline gives CDR1 LGHNA, CDR2 YSLEER. The ends were cut back, 4 bases at V and 3 bases at J, with 21 bases in the middle. CDR3 residues: CASSPGTSEGLDYGYTF. The CDR3 DNA sequence: TGCGCCAGCAGCCCTGGGACATCGGAGGGGTTAGACTATGGCTACACCTTC.

This clonotype was counted a few times. The gene calls are TRBV2 and TRBJ2-5, with 11 bases identical to TRBD1. This CDR3 spans 14 amino acids. Germline V gene sequence: CDR1 SNHLY, CDR2 FYNNEI. J lost 4 bases, V lost 8 bases, and 6 bases had no gene match. The CDR3 nucleotides are TGTGCCAGCCGGACAGGGGGCCCAGGAGAGACCCAGTACTTC. Its protein product is CASRTGGPGETQYF.

The J gene is TRBJ2-2, the V gene TRBV4-3; D might be TRBD2 (7 bases). Trimming removed 4 bases at V and 3 bases at J, with 18 bases between. From germline, CDR1 is LGHNA and CDR2 YSLEER. The CDR3 is 17 amino acids. The CDR3 here is CASSPLPGAGDTGELFF. The CDR3 region has the DNA TGCGCCAGCAGCCCCCTCCCGGGGGCGGGAGACACCGGGGAGCTGTTTTTT.

This clonotype was seen a few times. The chain is built from TRBV7-9 and TRBJ2-2; D is unclear. The germline V gene has CDR1 SEHNR and CDR2 FQNEAQ (reference sequence). Trimming took 1 base from V and 14 from J, leaving 11 bases between them. CDR3 length equals 12 residues. The CDR3 sequence: CASSLGLESLFF. CDR3 DNA: TGTGCCAGCAGCTTAGGGCTCGAATCTCTGTTTTTT.

The chain links TRBV4-1 to TRBJ1-6; the match to TRBD1 covers 7 bases. After removal of 0 bases from V and 8 bases from J, the junction contained 4 bases not matched to a gene. CDR1 is MGHRA and CDR2 is YSYEKL in the germline V gene. This CDR3 region has 15 residues. The CDR3 is CASSQEPGQYSPLHF. The DNA of the CDR3 is TGCGCCAGCAGCCAAGAGCCGGGACAGTATTCACCCCTCCACTTT.

This clonotype turned up a few times. V usage is TRBV12-3 or TRBV12-4 and J usage is TRBJ2-7, with 10 positions matching TRBD2. The CDR3 sequence is 13 residues long. The junction had 1 base not matched to a gene; V was cut back by 3 bases and J by 5 bases. The CDR3 loop reads CASSFGLADEQYF. CDR3 DNA sequence: TGTGCCAGCAGTTTTGGACTAGCGGACGAGCAGTACTTC.

CDR3 in DNA: TGTGCCAGCAGCCCGATAGAGGCAGACTCTGGAAACACCATATATTTT. The encoded protein is CASSPIEADSGNTIYF. The chain uses TRBV5-5 and TRBJ1-3; no reliable D call. The CDR3 totals 16 residues. Germline-derived CDR1 and CDR2 are SGHKS and YYEKEE (reference sequence). Trimming took off 4 bases at V and 0 bases at J, with 14 bases between the two ends.

This clonotype was found a few times. The chain recombines TRBV29-1 with TRBJ1-2, with 8 bases aligning to TRBD1. From germline, CDR1 is SQVTM and CDR2 ANQGSEA. The CDR3 covers 13 residues. V was clipped by 6 bases and J by 3 bases; unmatched bases: 6. The CDR3 here is CSVATGEDYGYTF. The CDR3 region has the DNA TGCAGCGTAGCGACAGGGGAAGACTATGGCTACACCTTC.

This clonotype was observed a few times. V and J are TRBV24-1 and TRBJ2-7; D possibly corresponds to TRBD2 (6 bases). V dropped 9 bases and J dropped 1 base, with 15 bases sitting between them. From germline, CDR1 is KGHDR and CDR2 SFDVKD. The CDR3 has 14 amino acids. CDR3 in amino acids: CATVPGGLSYEQYF. CDR3 nucleotide sequence: TGTGCCACCGTACCCGGGGGTTTATCCTACGAGCAGTACTTC.

The V gene is TRBV7-6, the J gene TRBJ2-3; tentatively, D is TRBD1 or TRBD2 (5 bases each). CDR1 and CDR2 (germline): SGHVS, FNYEAQ. V was cut by 5 bases and J by 3 bases, with 15 bases left in between. This CDR3 has 15 residues. The CDR3 is CASSPKQGATDTQYF. The DNA for the CDR3 is TGTGCCAGCAGCCCAAAGCAGGGAGCGACAGATACGCAGTATTTT.

The gene calls are TRBV6-1 and TRBJ2-1; 7 positions agree with TRBD2. The germline gives CDR1 MNHNS, CDR2 SASEGT. Germline trimming cut 2 bases from V and 2 bases from J; bases unmatched to any gene: 9. The CDR3 runs to 17 residues. In DNA, the CDR3 is TGTGCCAGCAGTGAAATTCGGGGGGTAGTCCCCTACAATGAGCAGTTCTTC. Translated: CASSEIRGVVPYNEQFF.

J is TRBJ2-3 and V is TRBV12-3 or TRBV12-4; D is uncertain. The CDR3 has 15 residues. The germline V and J ends were trimmed by 7 bases and 6 bases, with 20 bases remaining between them. The CDR3 coding sequence is TGTGCCAGCACCTCCAGTTGGCGTTCCATGGATACGCAGTATTTT. Amino acid sequence: CASTSSWRSMDTQYF.

The chain uses TRBV5-1 and TRBJ2-2, with TRBD2 matching over 12 bases. The junction had 1 base not matched to a gene; V was cut back by 0 bases and J by 7 bases. The CDR3 has 15 residues. Germline CDR1 reads SGHRS; CDR2 reads YFSETQ. This CDR3 reads CASSLELAGGGELFF. CDR3 nucleotides: TGCGCCAGCAGCTTGGAACTAGCGGGAGGCGGGGAGCTGTTTTTT.

The rearrangement joins TRBV20-1 to TRBJ2-3; 7 bases are a match to TRBD2. This CDR3 has 13 residues. With 4 bases clipped from V and 7 bases from J, the junction kept 8 bases outside the gene matches. Germline CDR1 reads DFQATT; CDR2 reads SNEGSKA (reference sequence). In nucleotides, the CDR3 is TGCAGTGCTACCCGGCGGGGAGGGTATACGCAGTATTTT. Translated, it gives CSATRRGGYTQYF.

The gene calls are TRBV6-5 and TRBJ2-7; TRBD2 matches 7 bases. J was trimmed by 0 bases and V by 1 base; bases with no gene match: 6. Germline values: CDR1 MNHEY, CDR2 SVGAGI. CDR3 length: 16 residues. CDR3 in amino acids: CASSYFLAERSYEQYF. The CDR3 DNA sequence: TGTGCCAGCAGTTACTTTCTAGCGGAGCGCTCCTACGAGCAGTACTTC.

V gene TRBV12-3 or TRBV12-4 combines with J gene TRBJ2-1; 11 nucleotides align to TRBD2. This CDR3 contains 15 residues. V dropped 5 bases and J dropped 7; count of bases not matched to a gene: 7. CDR3 bases: TGTGCCAGCAGTGTTCTTAGCGGGGGGGGGAATGAGCAGTTCTTC. As protein: CASSVLSGGGNEQFF.

This clonotype has only a few counts. The V and J genes are TRBV12-3 or TRBV12-4 and TRBJ1-3, with D unresolved. CDR3 length: 17 residues. Trimming shortened V by 7 bases and J by 1 base, and 20 bases separated the two germline ends. The DNA for the CDR3 is TGTGCCAGCAACCCCGACCTTGGGCCCTTTTCTGGAAACACCATATATTTT. This sequence encodes CASNPDLGPFSGNTIYF.

This rearrangement joins TRBV6-5 to TRBJ2-2; 7 positions match TRBD2. The J segment lost 4 bases and the V segment lost 2 bases, leaving 4 bases of the junction unmatched. The V gene's germline CDR1 is MNHEY and CDR2 SVGAGI. The CDR3 consists of 15 residues. The DNA of the CDR3 is TGTGCCAGCAGTTACCGGGACTATTCCACCGGGGAGCTGTTTTTT. It yields the protein CASSYRDYSTGELFF.

The chain has TRBV29-1 and TRBJ2-7; perhaps D is TRBD1 or TRBD2 (5 bases each). Between the trimmed V and J ends, which lost 6 bases and 5 bases, there was a span of 14 bases. The germline V gene has CDR1 SQVTM and CDR2 ANQGSEA. The CDR3 covers 12 residues. The CDR3 DNA is TGCAGCGTCACAGAAGTGGGGGACGAGCAGTACTTC. Protein product: CSVTEVGDEQYF.

J is TRBJ2-3 and V is TRBV7-2; D unclear. The germline V gene encodes CDR1 SGHTA and CDR2 FQGNSA. The CDR3 consists of 15 residues. Trimming cost V 5 bases and J 0 bases, with 12 bases left between them. CDR3 amino acids: CASSMGTTSTDTQYF. The DNA for the CDR3 is TGTGCCAGCAGCATGGGTACTACTAGCACAGATACGCAGTATTTT.

The J gene is TRBJ2-3, the V gene TRBV5-1; D is ambiguous. V was shortened by 2 bases and J by 1 base, with 5 bases between the two germline ends. The CDR3 spans 13 residues. Germline V gene sequence: CDR1 SGHRS, CDR2 YFSETQ. The CDR3 loop reads CASSFLGTDTQYF. The CDR3, as DNA: TGCGCCAGCAGCTTTCTAGGCACAGATACGCAGTATTTT.

The V call is TRBV4-2, the J call TRBJ2-1; 7 bases align to TRBD1. V shed 3 bases, J shed 2 bases, and the junction held 4 bases outside the gene matches. The germline CDR1 and CDR2 sequences are LGHNA and YNFKEQ. This CDR3 has 15 amino acids. The CDR3 is CASSQLGGPYNEQFF. CDR3 DNA: TGTGCCAGCAGCCAGTTAGGGGGCCCCTACAATGAGCAGTTCTTC.

This clonotype occurred a few times. The rearrangement links TRBV7-9 to TRBJ2-1, with TRBD1 as a possible D gene (5 bases). This CDR3 contains 13 residues. V was cut by 7 bases and J by 8 bases, with 15 bases left in between. CDR1 and CDR2 (germline): SEHNR, FQNEAQ (reference sequence). CDR3 amino acids: CASISGLGYEQFF. The CDR3 DNA follows: TGTGCCAGCATCTCAGGGCTAGGATATGAGCAGTTCTTC.

This clonotype showed up just a few times. This chain joins TRBV20-1 and TRBJ2-1; D is possibly TRBD2 (6 bases). V lost 0 bases, J lost 11 bases, and 8 bases lay in between. The CDR3 consists of 11 residues. Germline assignment: CDR1 DFQATT and CDR2 SNEGSKA (reference sequence). The CDR3 nucleotides are TGCAGTGCTAGAGAGCGGGAACAGCAGTTCTTC. It codes for CSAREREQQFF.

V is TRBV27 and J is TRBJ1-2, with a possible D match to TRBD1 (5 bases). Germline CDR1 MNHEY, CDR2 SMNVEV (reference sequence). Trimming pared 8 bases from V and 3 bases from J, leaving 19 bases between. The CDR3 is 15 amino acids. CDR3 sequence reads: CASGGGAGTDYGYTF. CDR3 sequence (DNA): TGTGCCAGCGGGGGTGGGGCAGGGACCGACTATGGCTACACCTTC.

This clonotype occurred a few times. The CDR3 coding sequence is TGTGCCAGCAGCTTACTAGGGGCTGGGGAGACCCAGTACTTC. The encoded protein is CASSLLGAGETQYF. This chain joins TRBV7-3 and TRBJ2-5, with D possibly matching TRBD1 (5 bases). In germline, CDR1 is SGHTA, CDR2 FQGTGA. The CDR3 totals 14 residues. Trimming pared 2 bases from V and 5 bases from J, leaving 12 bases between.

In its sample, this clonotype was seen many times. V is TRBV7-9 and J is TRBJ2-1; the D gene is possibly TRBD2 (7 bases). The CDR3 has 13 residues. Germline lookup yields CDR1 SEHNR and CDR2 FQNEAQ (reference sequence). V lost 6 bases and J lost 8, with 14 bases in between. The CDR3 here is CASSPTGGHEQFF. CDR3 bases: TGTGCCAGCAGTCCCACGGGGGGCCATGAGCAGTTCTTC. The full variable domain, its missing parts supplied by reference TRBV7-9 and TRBJ2-1, is DTGVSQNPRHKITKRGQNVTFRCDPISEHNRLYWYRQTLGQGPEFLTYFQNEAQLEKSRLLSDRFSAERPKGSFSTLEIQRTEQGDSAMYLCASSPTGGHEQFFGPGTRLTVL.

This clonotype was counted only a few times. The V and J genes are TRBV15 and TRBJ1-3; a possible D gene is TRBD1 (5 bases). Trimming pared 5 bases from V and 3 bases from J, leaving 8 bases between. The CDR3 loop spans 13 amino acids. Germline-derived CDR1 and CDR2 are LNHNV and YYDKDF (reference sequence). The CDR3 region is CATSEGVGNTIYF. For the CDR3, the DNA is TGTGCCACCAGCGAAGGGGTTGGAAACACCATATATTTT. The variable domain in full, with the rest retrieved from reference TRBV15 and TRBJ1-3, is DAMVIQNPRYQVTQFGKPVTLSCSQTLNHNVMYWYQQKSSQAPKLLFHYYDKDFNNEADTPDNFQSRRPNTSFCFLDIRSPGLGDTAMYLCATSEGVGNTIYFGEGSWLTVV.